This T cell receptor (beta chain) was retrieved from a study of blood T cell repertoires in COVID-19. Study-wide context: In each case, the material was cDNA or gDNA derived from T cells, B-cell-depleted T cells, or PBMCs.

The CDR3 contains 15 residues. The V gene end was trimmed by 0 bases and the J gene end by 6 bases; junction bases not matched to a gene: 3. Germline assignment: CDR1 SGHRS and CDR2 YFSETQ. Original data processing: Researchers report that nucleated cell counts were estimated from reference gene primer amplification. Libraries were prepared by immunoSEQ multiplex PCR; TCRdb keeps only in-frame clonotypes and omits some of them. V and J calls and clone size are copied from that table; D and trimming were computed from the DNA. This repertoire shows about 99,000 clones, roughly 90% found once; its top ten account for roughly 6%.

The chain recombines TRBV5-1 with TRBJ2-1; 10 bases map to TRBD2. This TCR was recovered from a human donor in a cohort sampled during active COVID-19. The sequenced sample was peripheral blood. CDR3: CASSLAASGSNEQFF. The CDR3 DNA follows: TGCGCCAGCAGCTTGGCCGCTAGCGGGAGCAATGAGCAGTTCTTC.